One and the same sample provided the 21 T cell receptor beta chains below, sequenced in a study of T-cell memory formation after mild COVID-19. From the 5' RACE reads, TCRdb called clonotypes with MiXCR, one entry per CDR3 protein. The sample lists 400,000 to 500,000 distinct CDR3 sequences, over 15% occurring once. Sequencing was carried out using PBMCs or a T cell subset sorted from them (not recorded which). These receptor sequences come from a man aged 18 to 30 who had mild COVID-19 (a few samples of this study predate the infection). Cell type and time point are not known.

This clonotype was observed many times. The gene calls are TRBV28 and TRBJ1-1; perhaps TRBD1 as D (5 bases). This CDR3 spans 11 amino acids. V was clipped by 3 bases and J by 11 bases, with 10 bases between them. CDR1 and CDR2 from the germline V gene are MDHEN and SYDVKM. The DNA for the CDR3 is TGTGCCAGCAGTTTCCGGGAGGGGGCTTTCTTT. Residues: CASSFREGAFF.

This clonotype has a handful of counts. The chain recombines TRBV20-1 with TRBJ1-2, with a weak D call TRBD1 (5 bases). V dropped 6 bases and J dropped 5 bases, with 16 bases sitting between them. This CDR3 comprises 13 residues. Germline assignment: CDR1 DFQATT and CDR2 SNEGSKA (reference sequence). CDR3: CSAPRGGRYGYTF. CDR3 nucleotide sequence: TGCAGTGCCCCTCGCGGGGGACGATATGGCTACACCTTC.

This clonotype was counted a few times. The rearrangement uses TRBV5-1 and TRBJ1-4; 7 bases map to TRBD1. Losses at the gene ends were 5 bases for V and 7 bases for J; bases not matched to a gene: 5. The length of the CDR3 is 13 residues. The germline gives CDR1 SGHRS, CDR2 YFSETQ. This CDR3 reads CASRPDRVEKLFF. The DNA for the CDR3 is TGCGCCAGCAGACCCGACAGGGTTGAAAAACTGTTTTTT. Complete variable domain (other parts from reference TRBV5-1 and TRBJ1-4): KAGVTQTPRYLIKTRGQQVTLSCSPISGHRSVSWYQQTPGQGLQFLFEYFSETQRNKGNFPGRFSGRQFSNSRSEMNVSTLELGDSALYLCASRPDRVEKLFFGSGTQLSVL.

The V gene is TRBV9, the J gene TRBJ2-1; the D call may be TRBD1 or TRBD2 (6 bases each). CDR1 is SGDLS, CDR2 YYNGEE, per germline. This CDR3 spans 15 amino acids. Trimming took 0 bases from V and 4 from J, leaving 11 bases between them. The CDR3 nucleotides are TGTGCCAGCAGCGTAGAGGGGGGCGGGTACAATGAGCAGTTCTTC. Translated, it gives CASSVEGGGYNEQFF.

The J gene is TRBJ2-1, the V gene TRBV20-1; TRBD2 matches at 11 bases. CDR1 and CDR2 (germline): DFQATT, SNEGSKA (reference sequence). V was pared by 0 bases and J by 5 bases, with 3 bases of the junction left unmatched. This CDR3 region has 15 residues. CDR3 sequence: CSARDGTSGDNEQFF. The CDR3, as DNA: TGCAGTGCTAGAGACGGGACTAGCGGAGACAATGAGCAGTTCTTC.

This clonotype was seen many times. The rearrangement links TRBV6-6 to TRBJ1-2; no clear D gene. V lost 4 bases, J lost 0 bases, and 12 bases lay in between. In germline, CDR1 is MNHNY, CDR2 SVGAGI (reference sequence). This CDR3 comprises 15 residues. The CDR3 spells CASSFRPEANYGYTF. The CDR3 nucleotides are TGTGCCAGCAGTTTCAGACCTGAAGCTAACTATGGCTACACCTTC.

This clonotype has only a few counts. V is TRBV29-1 and J is TRBJ2-5; either TRBD1 or TRBD2 may fit D (5 bases each). The CDR3 has 14 amino acids. CDR1 is SQVTM and CDR2 is ANQGSEA in the germline V gene. Deletions cut 6 bases from V and 9 bases from J, with 23 bases between. The CDR3 region has the DNA TGCAGCGTCGAGGGGTGGACCGACCCGGCGGCCCAGTACTTC. Encoded protein: CSVEGWTDPAAQYF.

In this sample, this clonotype turned up a few times. This chain joins TRBV14 and TRBJ2-2, with D unresolved. Between the trimmed V and J ends, which lost 1 base and 1 base, there was a span of 10 bases. The CDR3 loop spans 16 amino acids. Germline CDR1 is SGHDN and CDR2 is FVKESK. CDR3 DNA: TGTGCCAGCAGCCAAGGCAGTAGCTGGAACACCGGGGAGCTGTTTTTT. Its protein is CASSQGSSWNTGELFF.

A few counts support this clonotype. The chain combines TRBV6-6 with TRBJ2-1; D is uncertain. The CDR3 is 16 amino acids. Trimming left V 2 bases short and J 5 bases short, with 16 bases between. Germline V CDR1 and CDR2: MNHNY, SVGAGI (reference sequence). CDR3: CASSYPGSAPNNEQFF. The CDR3 bases are TGTGCCAGCAGTTACCCCGGATCGGCCCCCAACAATGAGCAGTTCTTC.

This clonotype was observed many times. This chain links TRBV7-8 with TRBJ2-3, with D hard to call. Germline-derived CDR1 and CDR2 are SGHVS and FQNEAQ. With 1 base removed from V and 4 bases from J, the gap between germline ends came to 6 bases. This CDR3 spans 13 amino acids. CDR3 DNA sequence: TGTGCCAGCAGCTTAGGGGGATCAGATACGCAGTATTTT. Protein sequence: CASSLGGSDTQYF. The variable domain in full, with the rest retrieved from reference TRBV7-8 and TRBJ2-3, is GAGVSQSPRYKVAKRGQDVALRCDPISGHVSLFWYQQALGQGPEFLTYFQNEAQLDKSGLPSDRFFAERPEGSVSTLKIQRTQQEDSAVYLCASSLGGSDTQYFGPGTRLTVL.

The rearrangement links TRBV4-3 to TRBJ1-6; 7 nucleotides match TRBD1. The junction had 7 bases not matched to a gene; V was cut back by 4 bases and J by 10 bases. The CDR3 totals 14 residues. Germline assignment: CDR1 LGHNA and CDR2 YSLEER. CDR3 in DNA: TGCGCCAGCAGCCTCGACAGGGCCCAATCACCCCTCCACTTT. Its protein product is CASSLDRAQSPLHF.

The V gene is TRBV3-1, the J gene TRBJ1-2, with 9 bases lining up with TRBD1. There are 13 residues in the CDR3. Germline trimming cut 8 bases from V and 7 bases from J; bases unmatched to any gene: 8. Germline-derived CDR1 and CDR2 are LGHDT and YNNKEL (reference sequence). CDR3 in amino acids: CASLDRGMSGYTF. The CDR3 coding sequence is TGTGCCAGCCTTGACAGGGGGATGAGTGGCTACACCTTC.

The genes are TRBV19 and TRBJ2-2; TRBD1 is a possible D gene (5 bases). V lost 3 bases to trimming and J lost 1 base, with 15 bases between them. This CDR3 contains 17 residues. CDR1 is LNHDA and CDR2 is SQIVND in the germline V gene (reference sequence). CDR3 coding DNA: TGTGCCAGTAGTATGGACACAGTCCGGAAGAACACCGGGGAGCTGTTTTTT. This sequence encodes CASSMDTVRKNTGELFF.

This clonotype was seen a few times. The chain carries TRBV5-1 and TRBJ2-3; D unresolved. Germline CDR1 SGHRS, CDR2 YFSETQ. There are 16 residues in the CDR3. Trimming removed 1 base at V and 1 base at J, with 13 bases between. The CDR3 nucleotides read TGCGCCAGCAGCTTGTTAAGGTCTTCGGGCACAGATACGCAGTATTTT. Its translation: CASSLLRSSGTDTQYF.

This clonotype has just a few counts. The rearrangement uses TRBV7-9 and TRBJ2-1; tentative D call: TRBD2 (6 bases). The CDR3 contains 16 residues. CDR1 SEHNR and CDR2 FQNEAQ come from the germline V gene (reference sequence). V dropped 0 bases and J dropped 8 bases, with 17 bases sitting between them. Here the CDR3 DNA reads TGTGCCAGCAGCTTAGCGGTGGGAGGACCCCTTGATGAGCAGTTCTTC. Translating it yields CASSLAVGGPLDEQFF.

The rearrangement joins TRBV4-1 to TRBJ2-7; D may be TRBD1 (6 bases). Germline loops: CDR1 MGHRA, CDR2 YSYEKL. V lost 1 base and J 2 bases, leaving 12 bases between the germline ends. This CDR3 is 15 amino acids long. The CDR3 nucleotides are TGCGCCAGCAGCCAAGTTGCAGGGGACACCTACGAGCAGTACGTC. It is translated as CASSQVAGDTYEQYV.

This clonotype was seen more than once but under ten times. The chain carries TRBV29-1 and TRBJ2-3; D is possibly TRBD2 (5 bases). The CDR3 extends over 14 amino acids. Germline values: CDR1 SQVTM, CDR2 ANQGSEA. Between the trimmed V and J ends, which lost 3 bases and 0 bases, there was a span of 10 bases. CDR3 nucleotides: TGCAGCGTTGAGGACTGGAAGAGCACAGATACGCAGTATTTT. Protein: CSVEDWKSTDTQYF.

The genes are TRBV3-1 and TRBJ1-1; unclear D gene. The germline V gene encodes CDR1 LGHDT and CDR2 YNNKEL (reference sequence). V lost 2 bases and J lost 0, with 10 bases in between. The CDR3 contains 15 residues. CDR3 amino acids: CASSQNPGLNTEAFF. The CDR3 nucleotides read TGTGCCAGCAGCCAAAATCCGGGCTTGAACACTGAAGCTTTCTTT.

This clonotype was counted ten times or more. The chain recombines TRBV12-3 or TRBV12-4 with TRBJ1-1; TRBD1 might be the D (6 bases). V lost 3 bases, J lost 1 base, and 12 bases lay in between. The CDR3 is 15 amino acids. Here the CDR3 DNA reads TGTGCCAGCAGTTTCGGACAGACGACGAACACTGAAGCTTTCTTT. Translating it yields CASSFGQTTNTEAFF.

V usage is TRBV20-1 and J usage is TRBJ2-7; 10 bases align to TRBD2. The CDR3 has 15 residues. Trimming at V came to 4 bases and at J to 2 bases, leaving 8 bases not matched to a gene. Germline CDR1 reads DFQATT; CDR2 reads SNEGSKA (reference sequence). The DNA for the CDR3 is TGCAGTGCTATTACACTAGCGGGGCTTACCTACGAGCAGTACTTC. As protein: CSAITLAGLTYEQYF.

Notes on this clonotype: Relative to the germline gene, one junction end is altered; a read error may explain this. The gene calls are TRBV28 and TRBJ2-1; TRBD1 agrees at 9 bases. CDR3 length equals 12 residues. CDR1 is MDHEN and CDR2 is SYDVKM in the germline V gene. CDR3 bases: TGTGCCAGCAGGGGGGGACAGGGCTCTGTGATCTTC. Amino acid sequence: CASRGGQGSVIF.